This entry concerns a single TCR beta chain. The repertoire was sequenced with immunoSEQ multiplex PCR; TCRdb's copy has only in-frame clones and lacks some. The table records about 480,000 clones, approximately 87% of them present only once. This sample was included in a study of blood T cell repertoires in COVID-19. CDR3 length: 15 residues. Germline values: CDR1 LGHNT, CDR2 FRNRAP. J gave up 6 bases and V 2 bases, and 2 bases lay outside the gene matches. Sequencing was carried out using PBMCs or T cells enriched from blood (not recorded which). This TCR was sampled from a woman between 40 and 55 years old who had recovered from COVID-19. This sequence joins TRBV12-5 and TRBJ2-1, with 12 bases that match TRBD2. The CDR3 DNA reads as TGTGCTAGTGGTTTGTGGACTAGCGGGATCAATGAGCAGTTCTTC. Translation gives CASGLWTSGINEQFF.